The rows below give T cell receptor beta chains drawn from one sample of a study of blood T cell repertoires in COVID-19. Repertoires were generated with immunoSEQ multiplex PCR, while TCRdb's copy carries only in-frame clones and drops some. The sample comprises over 200,000 clones, nearly 90% of which are singletons, and approximately 11% rests with the top ten. Sequencing used PBMCs or T cells enriched from blood (not recorded which). The source is a man aged 30-40 years who had recovered from COVID-19. CDR3s include the opening cysteine and the closing phenylalanine or tryptophan. The D gene is left open where the match is weak. Not every row has a clone size; where given, it reads once, few, many or a size class.

D: TRBD1
V: TRBV6-5
size: .
J: TRBJ2-7
CDR3: CASSYGDRSYEQYF
DNA: TGTGCCAGCAGTTACGGGGACAGATCCTACGAGCAGTACTTC

D: TRBD1
V: TRBV7-9
size: .
J: TRBJ1-2
CDR3: CASSLGQGSYGYTF
DNA: TGTGCCAGCAGCTTGGGACAGGGAAGCTATGGCTACACCTTC

D: .
V: TRBV20-1
size: .
J: TRBJ2-1
CDR3: CSASSPRRDEQFF
DNA: TGCAGTGCTAGTTCCCCCCGTCGCGATGAGCAGTTCTTC

D: .
V: TRBV27
size: .
J: TRBJ2-3
CDR3: CASSLSGTDTQYF
DNA: TGTGCCAGCAGTTTGTCAGGCACAGATACGCAGTATTTT

D: .
V: TRBV5-8
size: .
J: TRBJ1-4
CDR3: CASSLRRSTGEKLFF
DNA: TGTGCCAGCAGCTTACGCAGATCTACGGGGGAAAAACTGTTTTTT

D: .
V: TRBV7-2
size: .
J: TRBJ1-2
CDR3: CASATGGGYGYTF
DNA: TGTGCCAGCGCCACGGGAGGAGGTTATGGCTACACCTTC

D: TRBD2
V: TRBV30
size: .
J: TRBJ2-2
CDR3: CAVPGTRSTGELFF
DNA: TGTGCCGTCCCCGGGACTAGGTCCACCGGGGAGCTGTTTTTT

D: TRBD1
V: TRBV6-6
size: .
J: TRBJ1-2
CDR3: CASRYSGQGANGYTF
DNA: TGTGCCAGCAGATACTCCGGACAGGGGGCAAATGGCTACACCTTC

D: .
V: TRBV2
size: .
J: TRBJ2-7
CDR3: CASTQGHRFYEQYF
DNA: TGTGCCAGCACCCAGGGACACCGCTTCTACGAGCAGTACTTC

D: .
V: TRBV13
size: once
J: TRBJ2-1
CDR3: CASSPCTLPRFF
DNA: TGTGCCAGCAGCCCCTGCACCCTACCCCGGTTCTTC